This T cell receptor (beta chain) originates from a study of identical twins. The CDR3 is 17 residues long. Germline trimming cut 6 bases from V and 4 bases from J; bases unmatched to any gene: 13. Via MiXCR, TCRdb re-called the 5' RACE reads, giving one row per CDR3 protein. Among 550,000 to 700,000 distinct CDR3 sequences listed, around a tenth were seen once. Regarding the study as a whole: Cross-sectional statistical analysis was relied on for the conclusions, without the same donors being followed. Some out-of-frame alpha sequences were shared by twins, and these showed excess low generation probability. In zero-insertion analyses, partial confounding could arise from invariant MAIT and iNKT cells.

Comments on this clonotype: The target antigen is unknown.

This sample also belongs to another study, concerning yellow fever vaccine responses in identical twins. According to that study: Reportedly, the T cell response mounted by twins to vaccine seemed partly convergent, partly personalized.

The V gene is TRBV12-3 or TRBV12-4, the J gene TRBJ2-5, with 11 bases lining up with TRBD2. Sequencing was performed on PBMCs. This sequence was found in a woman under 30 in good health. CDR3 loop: CASRTNSGGAGSETQYF. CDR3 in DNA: TGTGCCAGCAGGACGAATAGCGGGGGGGCCGGGTCAGAGACCCAGTACTTC.